This is a list of T cell receptor beta chains from one sample in a study of CD8+ T cells in alopecia areata. TCRdb's copy holds only in-frame clones and misses some; the assay was immunoSEQ multiplex PCR. The sample has approximately 45,000 clones, about three fifths seen once. The starting material was CD8+ T cells sorted from blood, obtained at week 4, from a patient treated with tofacitinib. The source is a human donor with alopecia areata. Both conserved end residues are part of each CDR3. The D gene is left open where the match is weak. Clone size appears in some rows only: once, few, many, or a class for an expanded clone.

J: TRBJ1-2; V: TRBV29-1; size: NA; D: NA; length: 15; DNA: TGCAGCGTTGAAGATCGGGGAAGTACTAACTATGGCTACACCTTC; CDR3: CSVEDRGSTNYGYTF
J: TRBJ2-3; V: TRBV29-1; size: NA; D: TRBD2; length: 15; DNA: TGCAGCGCAGCTAGCGGGGGTACCTGGTCAGATACGCAGTATTTT; CDR3: CSAASGGTWSDTQYF
J: TRBJ1-1; V: TRBV9; size: once; D: NA; length: 14; DNA: TGTGCCAGCAGCGCCGAGGACAGGAACACTGAAGCTTTCTTT; CDR3: CASSAEDRNTEAFF
J: TRBJ1-2; V: TRBV2; size: NA; D: NA; length: 13; DNA: TGTGCCAGCAGTGAAGGGATTGTCTATGGCTACACCTTC; CDR3: CASSEGIVYGYTF
J: TRBJ2-1; V: TRBV4-3; size: many; D: NA; length: 13; DNA: TGCGCCAGCAGCCAATCATTAAACAATGAGCAGTTCTTC; CDR3: CASSQSLNNEQFF
J: TRBJ2-7; V: TRBV7-9; size: NA; D: NA; length: 12; DNA: TGTGCCAGCAGCTTAATCCCGTACGAGCAGTACTTC; CDR3: CASSLIPYEQYF
J: TRBJ2-7; V: TRBV2; size: NA; D: TRBD1; length: 12; DNA: TGTGCCATTCGGGACAGCTTGAACGAGCAGTACTTC; CDR3: CAIRDSLNEQYF
J: TRBJ1-1; V: TRBV15; size: NA; D: TRBD1; length: 14; DNA: TGTGCCACCAGCAGAGGGACAGGGGGCACTGAAGCTTTCTTT; CDR3: CATSRGTGGTEAFF
J: TRBJ2-1; V: TRBV2; size: NA; D: NA; length: 11; DNA: TGTGCCAGCAGACTGGAACGGGAGCAGTTCTTC; CDR3: CASRLEREQFF
J: TRBJ1-1; V: TRBV5-6; size: NA; D: NA; length: 12; DNA: TGTGCCAGCACGAATATGAACACTGAAGCTTTCTTT; CDR3: CASTNMNTEAFF
J: TRBJ1-4; V: TRBV4-1; size: NA; D: NA; length: 15; DNA: TGCGCCAGCACTGAGGGCGGGGGATATAATGAAAAACTGTTTTTT; CDR3: CASTEGGGYNEKLFF
J: TRBJ2-7; V: TRBV29-1; size: NA; D: NA; length: 13; DNA: TGCAGCGTTGAGGAAGGGAACCCTTACGAGCAGTACTTC; CDR3: CSVEEGNPYEQYF
J: TRBJ2-7; V: TRBV7-2; size: NA; D: TRBD1; length: 15; DNA: TGTGCCAGCAGCGCCGGGACAGGGGCCTTCTACGAGCAGTACTTC; CDR3: CASSAGTGAFYEQYF
J: TRBJ2-1; V: TRBV30; size: NA; D: NA; length: 11; DNA: TGTGCCTGGAGTATCGGACTGGAGCAGTTCTTC; CDR3: CAWSIGLEQFF
J: TRBJ2-1; V: TRBV29-1; size: NA; D: NA; length: 12; DNA: TGCAGCGTTGAACGGGGGCCGGATGAGCAGTTCTTC; CDR3: CSVERGPDEQFF
J: TRBJ2-3; V: TRBV27; size: NA; D: NA; length: 14; DNA: TGTGCCAGCAGTATCGGGACGGCCCGGGATACGCAGTATTTT; CDR3: CASSIGTARDTQYF
J: TRBJ2-5; V: TRBV23-1; size: NA; D: NA; length: 13; DNA: TGCGCCAGCAGTCCGGACTACCCGATCGACCAGTACTTC; CDR3: CASSPDYPIDQYF
J: TRBJ1-2; V: TRBV12-5; size: NA; D: NA; length: 11; DNA: TGTGCTAGTGGTCCGAGCTATGGCTACACCTTC; CDR3: CASGPSYGYTF
J: TRBJ1-2; V: TRBV27; size: NA; D: NA; length: 12; DNA: TGTGCCAGCAGTGAAGGAGGGAATGGCTACACCTTC; CDR3: CASSEGGNGYTF
J: TRBJ2-1; V: TRBV7-2; size: NA; D: NA; length: 10; DNA: TGTGCCAGCGACTACAATGAGCAGTTCTTC; CDR3: CASDYNEQFF
J: TRBJ2-1; V: TRBV29-1; size: NA; D: NA; length: 15; DNA: TGCAGCGTAGCCAATAAGGACAGACCCTACAATGAGCAGTTCTTC; CDR3: CSVANKDRPYNEQFF
J: TRBJ2-7; V: TRBV7-9; size: NA; D: NA; length: 12; DNA: TGTGCCAGCAGCCAGTCGGGCAACGAGCAGTACTTC; CDR3: CASSQSGNEQYF
J: TRBJ2-2; V: TRBV30; size: few; D: NA; length: 11; DNA: TGTGCCTGGAAGACGTCGGAGAAGCTGTTTTTT; CDR3: CAWKTSEKLFF
J: TRBJ2-7; V: TRBV9; size: NA; D: TRBD1; length: 14; DNA: TGTGCCAGCAGCGGCCGGGACAGCTCCTACGAGCAGTACTTC; CDR3: CASSGRDSSYEQYF
J: TRBJ2-1; V: TRBV29-1; size: NA; D: NA; length: 15; DNA: TGCAGCGTTGATTTGATGGAGACACCCTACAATGAGCAGTTCTTC; CDR3: CSVDLMETPYNEQFF
J: TRBJ2-5; V: TRBV10-3; size: NA; D: NA; length: 12; DNA: TGTGCCAGTTCAACTAGTTTTGAGACCCAGTACTTC; CDR3: CASSTSFETQYF
J: TRBJ2-7; V: TRBV23-1; size: NA; D: NA; length: 17; DNA: TGCGCCAGCAGTCAACCAGTAATCATCCTGCACTCATACGAGCAGTACTTC; CDR3: CASSQPVIILHSYEQYF
J: TRBJ1-1; V: TRBV27; size: NA; D: NA; length: 13; DNA: TGTGCCAGCGGGGTGGCGGCGCACACTGAAGCTTTCTTT; CDR3: CASGVAAHTEAFF
J: TRBJ2-4; V: TRBV4-1; size: NA; D: NA; length: 14; DNA: TGCGCCAGCAGCCGAGACCGTACATCGAACATTCAGTACTTC; CDR3: CASSRDRTSNIQYF
J: TRBJ1-1; V: TRBV6-6; size: NA; D: TRBD1; length: 11; DNA: TGTGCCAGCGGGACAGGGTTTGAAGCTTTCTTT; CDR3: CASGTGFEAFF
J: TRBJ2-5; V: TRBV13; size: NA; D: NA; length: 12; DNA: TGTGCCAGCAGCGAGGTTAGAAAGACCCAGTACTTC; CDR3: CASSEVRKTQYF
J: TRBJ2-7; V: TRBV29-1; size: NA; D: NA; length: 13; DNA: TGCAGCGTTGACGGGAGCACAGCCTACGAGCAGTACTTC; CDR3: CSVDGSTAYEQYF
J: TRBJ1-5; V: TRBV7-9; size: NA; D: NA; length: 12; DNA: TGTGCCAGCAGCAGGAGAGATCAGCCCCAGCATTTT; CDR3: CASSRRDQPQHF
J: TRBJ2-7; V: TRBV18; size: NA; D: TRBD1; length: 15; DNA: TGTGCCAGCTCTCCCTCGGGGACAGGGGCCCACGAGCAGTACTTC; CDR3: CASSPSGTGAHEQYF
J: TRBJ1-1; V: TRBV7-6; size: NA; D: TRBD1; length: 15; DNA: TGTGCCAGCAGCTCCCCGGCAGGGGGGGACACTGAAGCTTTCTTT; CDR3: CASSSPAGGDTEAFF
J: TRBJ1-1; V: TRBV30; size: NA; D: NA; length: 10; DNA: TGTGCCTGGGAGGACACTGAAGCTTTCTTT; CDR3: CAWEDTEAFF
J: TRBJ2-7; V: TRBV29-1; size: few; D: NA; length: 12; DNA: TGCAGCGTTGACGCGGGCAGGGACGAGCAGTACTTC; CDR3: CSVDAGRDEQYF
J: TRBJ2-3; V: TRBV7-9; size: NA; D: TRBD2; length: 17; DNA: TGTGCCAGCAGCCCGGAACTAGCGGGTGCAGGCACAGATACGCAGTATTTT; CDR3: CASSPELAGAGTDTQYF
J: TRBJ2-7; V: TRBV7-9; size: NA; D: NA; length: 11; DNA: TGTGCCAGCAGCCCAGGGGTCGAGCAGTACTTC; CDR3: CASSPGVEQYF
J: TRBJ2-3; V: TRBV5-1; size: NA; D: TRBD2; length: 14; DNA: TGCGCCAGCAGCTTATTACTAGCGGGCGATACGCAGTATTTT; CDR3: CASSLLLAGDTQYF
J: TRBJ2-1; V: TRBV7-2; size: NA; D: TRBD2; length: 18; DNA: TGTGCCAGCAGCTTATGGGTAGCGGGGGGGAGACGCCACAATGAGCAGTTCTTC; CDR3: CASSLWVAGGRRHNEQFF
J: TRBJ2-1; V: TRBV29-1; size: NA; D: TRBD2; length: 15; DNA: TGCAGCGTAGAGACTAGCGGGGGCTGGGACAATGAGCAGTTCTTC; CDR3: CSVETSGGWDNEQFF
J: TRBJ2-7; V: TRBV14; size: NA; D: NA; length: 14; DNA: TGTGCCAGCAGCCAAGGTGGGGTAGCCTACGAGCAGTACTTC; CDR3: CASSQGGVAYEQYF
J: TRBJ2-1; V: TRBV13; size: NA; D: TRBD2; length: 12; DNA: TGTGCCAGCAGTTCTAGCGGAGGGGAGCAGTTCTTC; CDR3: CASSSSGGEQFF
J: TRBJ2-1; V: TRBV9; size: NA; D: TRBD2; length: 15; DNA: TGTGCCAGCAGCGTAGCGGGGGGGGCCAACGATGAGCAGTTCTTC; CDR3: CASSVAGGANDEQFF
J: TRBJ1-1; V: TRBV11-2; size: NA; D: NA; length: 12; DNA: TGTGCCAGCAGAACAGGGTCCACTGAAGCTTTCTTT; CDR3: CASRTGSTEAFF
J: TRBJ2-7; V: TRBV29-1; size: few; D: NA; length: 13; DNA: TGCAGCGTTCGGAGTCCAGGGGCGGACGAGCAGTACTTC; CDR3: CSVRSPGADEQYF